These 24 T cell receptor beta chains were all obtained from the same sample, sequenced in a study of shared clonotypes between healthy human individuals. The assay was immunoSEQ multiplex PCR, and TCRdb's table has in-frame clones only and misses some. Among approximately 640,000 clones listed, less than 95% were seen once. Sequencing was performed on memory CD8+ T cells from PBMCs. This sample's subset: CD45RO+ cells pooled with CCR7-negative TemRA cells. The source is a man aged 18-30 years in good health. Some clones in this sample may be carry-over from other donors' samples.

The chain is built from TRBV29-1 and TRBJ2-2, with TRBD1 as a possible D gene (7 bases). Germline-derived CDR1 and CDR2 are SQVTM and ANQGSEA. V dropped 7 bases and J dropped 2 bases, with 17 bases sitting between them. CDR3 length: 15 amino acids. DNA of the CDR3: TGCAGCGGGGCGGCGGGGACAGCTAACACCGGGGAGCTGTTTTTT. Its protein product is CSGAAGTANTGELFF.

The chain carries TRBV29-1 and TRBJ2-5; the match to TRBD1 covers 11 bases. The J call may be incorrect, as the DNA end agrees better with TRBJ2-7. CDR1 and CDR2 from the germline V gene are SQVTM and ANQGSEA. The CDR3 spans 13 residues. The CDR3 sequence is CSARGQGAYEQYF. The CDR3 region has the DNA TGCAGCGCCAGGGGACAGGGGGCCTACGAGCAGTACTTC.

The CDR3 nucleotides read TGTGCCAGCAGCTTAGTCAGTCCGGCAGATACGCAGTATTTT. Amino acid sequence: CASSLVSPADTQYF. The chain employs TRBV7-9 and TRBJ2-3, with D unresolved. The germline gives CDR1 SEHNR, CDR2 FQNEAQ (reference sequence). The CDR3 covers 14 residues. Trimming left V 1 base short and J 4 bases short, with 9 bases between.

The chain couples TRBV29-1 to TRBJ2-2; 9 positions match TRBD1. This CDR3 comprises 15 residues. Trimming removed 4 bases from V and 3 bases from J; junction bases left unmatched: 6. Per the germline V gene, CDR1 is SQVTM and CDR2 is ANQGSEA. DNA of the CDR3: TGCAGCGTTGTATGGGGACAGGGCCACACCGGGGAGCTGTTTTTT. This encodes CSVVWGQGHTGELFF.

This chain connects TRBV7-9 to TRBJ2-5, with D perhaps matching TRBD1 (6 bases). The CDR3 sequence is 15 residues long. The ends were cut back, 5 bases at V and 5 bases at J, with 18 bases in the middle. Germline V gene sequence: CDR1 SEHNR, CDR2 FQNEAQ (reference sequence). CDR3 region: CASSPDLRQGETQYF. CDR3 bases: TGTGCCAGCAGCCCGGACCTACGGCAGGGGGAGACCCAGTACTTC. The whole variable domain, filled in from reference TRBV7-9 and TRBJ2-5, reads DTGVSQNPRHKITKRGQNVTFRCDPISEHNRLYWYRQTLGQGPEFLTYFQNEAQLEKSRLLSDRFSAERPKGSFSTLEIQRTEQGDSAMYLCASSPDLRQGETQYFGPGTRLLVL.

The chain is built from TRBV4-3 and TRBJ2-1; 7 nucleotides align to TRBD2. With 3 bases clipped from V and 0 bases from J, the junction kept 17 bases outside the gene matches. Germline values: CDR1 LGHNA, CDR2 YSLEER. This CDR3 spans 20 amino acids. This CDR3 reads CASSHLLLASGADSYNEQFF. CDR3 in DNA: TGCGCCAGCAGCCACCTTTTATTGGCTAGCGGTGCCGACTCCTACAATGAGCAGTTCTTC.

This clone came up a few times. The rearrangement joins TRBV27 to TRBJ1-5; no clear D. V lost 2 bases and J 4 bases, leaving 9 bases between the germline ends. In germline, CDR1 is MNHEY, CDR2 SMNVEV (reference sequence). The CDR3 covers 14 residues. The chain's CDR3 is CASSLGFRNQPQHF. CDR3 nucleotides: TGTGCCAGCAGTTTAGGTTTTAGGAATCAGCCCCAGCATTTT.

This chain uses TRBV11-1 with TRBJ2-7, with TRBD1 as a possible D gene (6 bases). The CDR3 length is 15 residues. The germline V gene encodes CDR1 SGHAT and CDR2 FQDESV (reference sequence). The germline V and J ends were trimmed by 5 bases and 2 bases, with 16 bases remaining between them. The CDR3 sequence is CASSTTGFPTYEQYF. In DNA form, the CDR3 reads TGTGCCAGCAGCACAACAGGGTTTCCGACCTACGAGCAGTACTTC.

The chain recombines TRBV6-1 with TRBJ2-2; TRBD1 is a possible D gene (5 bases). This CDR3 has 13 amino acids. Germline V gene sequence: CDR1 MNHNS, CDR2 SASEGT. The germline V and J ends were trimmed by 2 bases and 7 bases, with 8 bases remaining between them. The CDR3 DNA reads as TGTGCCAGCAGTGAATTTCAGGGCGGGGAGCTGTTTTTT. Protein product: CASSEFQGGELFF.

The V gene is TRBV19, the J gene TRBJ2-2; 8 bases line up with TRBD2. Germline V gene lookup returns CDR1 LNHDA and CDR2 SQIVND (reference sequence). The ends lost 3 bases at V and 6 bases at J; junction bases unmatched: 21. The CDR3 length is 20 residues. In DNA, the CDR3 is TGTGCCAGTAGTATTGGGAGGGTTCGAGGAGCGGGAGCGTGGCCCGGGGAGCTGTTTTTT. It translates to CASSIGRVRGAGAWPGELFF.

CDR3 loop: CAITRAGTHEQYF. The CDR3 nucleotides read TGTGCCATAACGAGGGCGGGGACCCACGAGCAGTACTTC. This chain connects TRBV10-3 to TRBJ2-7, with TRBD2 as a possible D gene (6 bases). Germline CDR1 ENHRY, CDR2 SYGVKD. The V end lost 9 bases, the J end lost 5 bases, and 17 bases lay between the germline ends. This CDR3 is built from 13 residues.

The chain has TRBV9 and TRBJ2-6, with D perhaps TRBD1 (7 bases). V lost 2 bases to trimming and J lost 0 bases, with 24 bases between them. CDR1 and CDR2 (germline): SGDLS, YYNGEE. CDR3 size: 21 residues. As DNA, the CDR3 is TGTGCCAGCAGCGTTCCCCGACAGGGCGGGGCCCTACACTCTGGGGCCAACGTCCTGACTTTC. This codes for CASSVPRQGGALHSGANVLTF.

This clone was seen once. The CDR3 nucleotides are TGTGCCAGTGAGGACACCCTTAATGAAAAACTGTTTTTT. This translates into CASEDTLNEKLFF. The V gene is TRBV19, the J gene TRBJ1-4; D perhaps matches TRBD1 (5 bases). From germline, CDR1 is LNHDA and CDR2 SQIVND (reference sequence). The CDR3 has 13 amino acids. The germline V and J ends were trimmed by 8 bases and 4 bases, with 11 bases remaining between them.

This rearrangement joins TRBV29-1 to TRBJ1-2; TRBD1 matches at 10 bases. The CDR3 sequence is 13 residues long. V was clipped by 6 bases and J by 11 bases; unmatched bases: 12. Per germline, CDR1 SQVTM and CDR2 ANQGSEA. The CDR3 DNA sequence: TGCAGCGTGGGAACTAGGGACAGGGGTGGATACACCTTC. It translates to CSVGTRDRGGYTF.

Only one count was recorded for this clone. The chain couples TRBV27 to TRBJ1-1; 7 bases line up with TRBD1. Per germline, CDR1 MNHEY and CDR2 SMNVEV (reference sequence). With 4 bases clipped from V and 4 bases from J, the junction kept 6 bases outside the gene matches. CDR3 length: 14 amino acids. Written as DNA, the CDR3 is TGTGCCAGCAGTTCGTTTCCAGGGGGCACTGAAGCTTTCTTT. This translates into CASSSFPGGTEAFF.

This chain uses TRBV9 with TRBJ2-1; 8 bases agree with TRBD2. V lost 3 bases, J lost 3 bases, and 11 bases stayed unmatched. Looked up from germline, CDR1 is SGDLS and CDR2 is YYNGEE. This CDR3 has 17 amino acids. The CDR3 here is CASSAGGGTSVYNEQFF. CDR3 nucleotides: TGTGCCAGCAGCGCTGGGGGAGGGACTAGTGTCTACAATGAGCAGTTCTTC. Full variable domain (rest looked up from reference TRBV9 and TRBJ2-1): DSGVTQTPKHLITATGQRVTLRCSPRSGDLSVYWYQQSLDQGLQFLIQYYNGEERAKGNILERFSAQQFPDLHSELNLSSLELGDSALYFCASSAGGGTSVYNEQFFGPGTRLTVL.

The chain carries TRBV7-2 and TRBJ1-5; D ambiguous. V gave up 2 bases and J gave up 3 bases, with 8 bases separating them. Germline loops: CDR1 SGHTA, CDR2 FQGNSA. The CDR3 has 14 residues. The chain's CDR3 is CASSLRQANQPQHF. CDR3 sequence (DNA): TGTGCCAGCAGCTTAAGGCAGGCCAATCAGCCCCAGCATTTT.

This rearrangement joins TRBV13 to TRBJ2-7, with unresolved D. Trimming took off 3 bases at V and 4 bases at J, with 10 bases between the two ends. The CDR3 length is 13 residues. Germline V gives CDR1 PRHDT, CDR2 FYEKMQ (reference sequence). The CDR3 spells CASSLVLGYEQYF. In DNA, the CDR3 is TGTGCCAGCAGCTTGGTCCTTGGGTACGAGCAGTACTTC. The full variable domain, rest sourced from reference TRBV13 and TRBJ2-7, is AAGVIQSPRHLIKEKRETATLKCYPIPRHDTVYWYQQGPGQDPQFLISFYEKMQSDKGSIPDRFSAQQFSDYHSELNMSSLELGDSALYFCASSLVLGYEQYFGPGTRLTVT.

This chain uses TRBV6-1 with TRBJ1-3; a possible D gene is TRBD1 (6 bases). Germline-derived CDR1 and CDR2 are MNHNS and SASEGT. Trimming stripped 8 bases from V and 0 bases from J, with 14 bases between. The CDR3 spans 15 residues. The CDR3 sequence: CASLGGLNSGNTIYF. Written as DNA, the CDR3 is TGTGCCAGCTTAGGGGGGTTGAACTCTGGAAACACCATATATTTT.

The genes are TRBV11-2 and TRBJ2-7; weak D call: TRBD1 (6 bases). This CDR3 region has 12 residues. CDR1 SGHAT and CDR2 FQNNGV come from the germline V gene. The germline V and J ends were trimmed by 5 bases and 10 bases, with 15 bases remaining between them. DNA for the CDR3: TGTGCCAGCAGCCCCCAGGGGTCGGAACAGTACTTC. This encodes CASSPQGSEQYF.

The chain is built from TRBV9 and TRBJ2-7; weak D call: TRBD1 (5 bases). The CDR3 runs 16 residues. V lost 1 base, J lost 2 bases, and 16 bases lay in between. Germline V gives CDR1 SGDLS, CDR2 YYNGEE. The CDR3 nucleotides are TGTGCCAGCAGCGTATCCTCCCGACAGACCACCTACGAGCAGTACTTC. Translated, it gives CASSVSSRQTTYEQYF.

The V call is TRBV9, the J call TRBJ2-1; D ambiguous. The CDR3 covers 12 residues. Deletions cut 4 bases from V and 5 bases from J, with 7 bases between. Germline loops: CDR1 SGDLS, CDR2 YYNGEE. The DNA for the CDR3 is TGTGCCAGCAGCATGTTTAACAATGAGCAGTTCTTC. It encodes CASSMFNNEQFF.

The genes are TRBV19 and TRBJ1-2; 10 bases match TRBD1. Per the germline V gene, CDR1 is LNHDA and CDR2 is SQIVND (reference sequence). This CDR3 has 16 amino acids. After removal of 2 bases from V and 2 bases from J, the junction contained 5 bases not matched to a gene. The CDR3 DNA is TGTGCCAGTAGTATACTCCCGGGACAGGGGAACTATGGCTACACCTTC. Residues: CASSILPGQGNYGYTF.

The genes are TRBV4-1 and TRBJ2-3, with D unresolved. Per the germline V gene, CDR1 is MGHRA and CDR2 is YSYEKL. Deletions cut 0 bases from V and 0 bases from J, with 10 bases between. This CDR3 has 16 amino acids. This CDR3 reads CASSQDGRASTDTQYF. The CDR3, as DNA: TGCGCCAGCAGCCAAGATGGCAGAGCTAGCACAGATACGCAGTATTTT.